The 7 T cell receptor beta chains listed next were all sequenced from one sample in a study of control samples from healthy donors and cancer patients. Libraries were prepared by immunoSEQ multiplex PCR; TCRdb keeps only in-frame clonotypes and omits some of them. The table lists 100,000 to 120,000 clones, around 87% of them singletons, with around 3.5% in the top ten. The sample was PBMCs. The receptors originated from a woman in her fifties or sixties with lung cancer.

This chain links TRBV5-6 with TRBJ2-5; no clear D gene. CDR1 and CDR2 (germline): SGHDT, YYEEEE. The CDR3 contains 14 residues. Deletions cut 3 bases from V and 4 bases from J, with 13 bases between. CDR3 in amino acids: CASSSVRGGETQYF. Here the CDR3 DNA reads TGTGCCAGCAGCTCAGTAAGAGGCGGAGAGACCCAGTACTTC.

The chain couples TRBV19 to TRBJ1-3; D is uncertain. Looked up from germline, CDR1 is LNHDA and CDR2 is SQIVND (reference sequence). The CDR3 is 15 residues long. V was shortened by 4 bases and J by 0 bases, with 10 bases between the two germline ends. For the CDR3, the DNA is TGTGCCAGTAGTACGCAGGACGTCTCTGGAAACACCATATATTTT. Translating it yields CASSTQDVSGNTIYF.

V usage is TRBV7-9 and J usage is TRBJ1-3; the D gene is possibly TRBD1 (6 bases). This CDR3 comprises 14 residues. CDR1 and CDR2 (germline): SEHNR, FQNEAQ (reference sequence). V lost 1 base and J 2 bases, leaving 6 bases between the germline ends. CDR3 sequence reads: CASSLDRAGNTIYF. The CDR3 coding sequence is TGTGCCAGCAGCTTAGACAGGGCTGGAAACACCATATATTTT.

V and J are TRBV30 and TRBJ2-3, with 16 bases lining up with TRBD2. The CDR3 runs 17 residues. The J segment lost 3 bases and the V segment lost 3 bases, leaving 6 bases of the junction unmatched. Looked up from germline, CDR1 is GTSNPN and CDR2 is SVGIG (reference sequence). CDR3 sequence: CAWRPPGLAGGTDTQYF. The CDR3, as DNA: TGTGCCTGGAGGCCCCCGGGACTAGCGGGAGGGACAGATACGCAGTATTTT.

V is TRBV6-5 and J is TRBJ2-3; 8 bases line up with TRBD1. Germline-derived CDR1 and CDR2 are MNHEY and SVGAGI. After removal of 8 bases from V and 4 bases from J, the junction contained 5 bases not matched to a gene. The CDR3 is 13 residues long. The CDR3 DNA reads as TGTGCCAGCCGCCAGGGGGCCTCAGATACGCAGTATTTT. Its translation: CASRQGASDTQYF.

In DNA, the CDR3 is TGTGCCAGCCAGGGACAGGGGGTGTCACCCCTCCACTTT. It codes for CASQGQGVSPLHF. The chain recombines TRBV19 with TRBJ1-6, with TRBD1 matching 11 bases. This CDR3 has 13 residues. Looked up from germline, CDR1 is LNHDA and CDR2 is SQIVND (reference sequence). V lost 9 bases to trimming and J lost 10 bases; unmatched junction nucleotides: 5.

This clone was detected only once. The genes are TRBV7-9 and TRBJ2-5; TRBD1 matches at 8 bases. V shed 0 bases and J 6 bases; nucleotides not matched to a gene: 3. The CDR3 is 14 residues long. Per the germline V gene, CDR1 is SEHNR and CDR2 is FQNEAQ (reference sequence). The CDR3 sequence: CASSLADRAKTQYF. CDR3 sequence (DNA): TGTGCCAGCAGCTTAGCGGACAGGGCAAAGACCCAGTACTTC.